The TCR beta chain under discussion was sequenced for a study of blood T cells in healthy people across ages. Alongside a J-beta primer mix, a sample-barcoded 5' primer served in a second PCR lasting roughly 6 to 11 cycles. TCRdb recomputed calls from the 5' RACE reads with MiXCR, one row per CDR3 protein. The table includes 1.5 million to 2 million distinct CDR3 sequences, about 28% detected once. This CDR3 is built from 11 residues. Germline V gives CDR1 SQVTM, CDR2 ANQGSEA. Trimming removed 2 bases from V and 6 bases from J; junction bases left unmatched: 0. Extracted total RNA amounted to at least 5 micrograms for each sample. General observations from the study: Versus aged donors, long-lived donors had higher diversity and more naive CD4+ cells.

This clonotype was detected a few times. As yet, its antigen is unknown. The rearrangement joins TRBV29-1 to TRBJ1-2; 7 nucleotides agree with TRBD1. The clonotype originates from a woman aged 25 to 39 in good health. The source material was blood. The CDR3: CSVETGDGYTF. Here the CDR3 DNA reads TGCAGCGTTGAAACAGGGGATGGCTACACCTTC.